This T cell receptor beta chain comes out of a study of blood T cell repertoires in COVID-19. CDR1 is MGHDK, CDR2 SYGVNS, per germline. CDR3 length equals 16 residues. Between the trimmed V and J ends, which lost 6 bases and 0 bases, there was a span of 17 bases. This clone appeared a few times. Method: immunoSEQ multiplex PCR; TCRdb's copy keeps in-frame clones and lacks some. This table has some 150,000 clones, 80% to 85% appearing once. Participants came from some 26 US areas, aged about 18 to 89 years. The chain links TRBV25-1 to TRBJ1-1; D is possibly TRBD1 (5 bases). Source material: PBMCs or T cells enriched from blood (not recorded which). The clonotype comes from a woman between 45 and 65 years old who had been exposed to COVID-19. The CDR3 protein is CASSPAGGRMNTEAFF. The CDR3 DNA reads TGTGCCAGCAGCCCGGCGGGGGGGAGGATGAACACTGAAGCTTTCTTT.